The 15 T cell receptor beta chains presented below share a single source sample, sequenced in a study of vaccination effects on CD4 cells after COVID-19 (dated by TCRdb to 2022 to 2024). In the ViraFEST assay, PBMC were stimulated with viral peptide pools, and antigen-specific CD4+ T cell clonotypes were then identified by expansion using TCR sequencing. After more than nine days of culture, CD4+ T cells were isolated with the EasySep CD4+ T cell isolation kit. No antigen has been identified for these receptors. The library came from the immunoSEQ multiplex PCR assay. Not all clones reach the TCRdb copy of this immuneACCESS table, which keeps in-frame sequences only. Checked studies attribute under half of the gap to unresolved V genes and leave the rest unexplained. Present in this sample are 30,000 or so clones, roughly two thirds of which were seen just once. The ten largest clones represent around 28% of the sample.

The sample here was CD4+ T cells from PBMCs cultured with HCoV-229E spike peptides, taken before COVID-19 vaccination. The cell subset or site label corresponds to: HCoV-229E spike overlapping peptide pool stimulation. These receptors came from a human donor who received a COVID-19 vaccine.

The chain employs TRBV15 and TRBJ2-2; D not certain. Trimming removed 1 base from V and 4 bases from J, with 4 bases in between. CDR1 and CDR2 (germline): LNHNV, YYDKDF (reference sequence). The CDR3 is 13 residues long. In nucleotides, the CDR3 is TGTGCCACCAGCAGAGCGCCCACCGGGGAGCTGTTTTTT. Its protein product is CATSRAPTGELFF.

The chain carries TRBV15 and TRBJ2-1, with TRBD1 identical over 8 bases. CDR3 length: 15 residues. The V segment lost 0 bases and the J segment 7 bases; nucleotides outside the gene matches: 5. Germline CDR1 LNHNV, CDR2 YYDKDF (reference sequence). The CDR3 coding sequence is TGTGCCACCAGCAGAGAGGCAGGGGGCGGGAATGAGCAGTTCTTC. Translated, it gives CATSREAGGGNEQFF. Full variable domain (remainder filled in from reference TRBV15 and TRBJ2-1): DAMVIQNPRYQVTQFGKPVTLSCSQTLNHNVMYWYQQKSSQAPKLLFHYYDKDFNNEADTPDNFQSRRPNTSFCFLDIRSPGLGDTAMYLCATSREAGGGNEQFFGPGTRLTVL.

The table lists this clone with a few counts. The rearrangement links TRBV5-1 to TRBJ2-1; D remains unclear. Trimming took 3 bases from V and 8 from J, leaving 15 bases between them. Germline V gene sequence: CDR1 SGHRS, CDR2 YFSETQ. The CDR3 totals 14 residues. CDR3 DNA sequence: TGCGCCAGCAGCTCTGGGCATAGACTGGATGAGCAGTTCTTC. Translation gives CASSSGHRLDEQFF.

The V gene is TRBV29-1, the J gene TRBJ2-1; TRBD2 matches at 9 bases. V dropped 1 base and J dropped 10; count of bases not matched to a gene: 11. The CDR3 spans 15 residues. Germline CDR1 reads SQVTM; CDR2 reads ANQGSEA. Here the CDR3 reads CSVEGGWRGGGEQFF. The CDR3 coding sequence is TGCAGCGTTGAAGGAGGGTGGCGGGGGGGCGGAGAGCAGTTCTTC.

CDR3 nucleotide sequence: TGTGCCAGCAGCTTGCAAGGAGATACGCAGTATTTT. It specifies CASSLQGDTQYF. The genes are TRBV7-2 and TRBJ2-3; D uncertain. This CDR3 is built from 12 residues. CDR1 is SGHTA and CDR2 is FQGNSA in the germline V gene. Trimming removed 3 bases from V and 5 bases from J, with 6 bases in between.

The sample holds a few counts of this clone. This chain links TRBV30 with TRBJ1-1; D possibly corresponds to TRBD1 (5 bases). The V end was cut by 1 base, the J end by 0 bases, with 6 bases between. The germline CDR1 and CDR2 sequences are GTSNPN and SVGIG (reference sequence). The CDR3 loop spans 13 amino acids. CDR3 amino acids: CAWSDRLNTEAFF. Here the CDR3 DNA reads TGTGCCTGGAGTGACAGGCTGAACACTGAAGCTTTCTTT.

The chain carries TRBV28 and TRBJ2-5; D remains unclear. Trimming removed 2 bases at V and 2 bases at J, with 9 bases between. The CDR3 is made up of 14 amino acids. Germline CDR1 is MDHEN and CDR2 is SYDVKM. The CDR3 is CASSLVGRQETQYF. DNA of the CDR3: TGTGCCAGCAGTTTAGTCGGCAGGCAAGAGACCCAGTACTTC.

The CDR3 nucleotides read TGTGCCAGCAGCCACCCTGGACGGGTAAACGAGCAGTACTTC. Protein: CASSHPGRVNEQYF. The chain links TRBV7-2 to TRBJ2-7; D is uncertain. This CDR3 contains 14 residues. Looked up from germline, CDR1 is SGHTA and CDR2 is FQGNSA. V was pared by 5 bases and J by 5 bases, with 16 bases between.

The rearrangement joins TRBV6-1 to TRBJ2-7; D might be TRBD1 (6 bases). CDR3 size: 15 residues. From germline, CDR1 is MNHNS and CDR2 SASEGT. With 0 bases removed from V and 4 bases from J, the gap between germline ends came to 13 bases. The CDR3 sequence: CASSEAKGTPYEQYF. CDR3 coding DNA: TGTGCCAGCAGTGAAGCGAAAGGGACACCGTACGAGCAGTACTTC.

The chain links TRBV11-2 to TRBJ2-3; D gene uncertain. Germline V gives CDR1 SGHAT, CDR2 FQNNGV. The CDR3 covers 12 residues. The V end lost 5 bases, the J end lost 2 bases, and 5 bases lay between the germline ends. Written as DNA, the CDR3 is TGTGCCAGCAGCCATAACACAGATACGCAGTATTTT. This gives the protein CASSHNTDTQYF.

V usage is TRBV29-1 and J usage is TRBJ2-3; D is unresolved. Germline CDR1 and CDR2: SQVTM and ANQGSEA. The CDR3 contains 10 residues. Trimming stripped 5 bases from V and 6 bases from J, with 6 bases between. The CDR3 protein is CSVFRDTQYF. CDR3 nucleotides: TGCAGCGTTTTCCGCGATACGCAGTATTTT.

CDR3 loop: CASSQGVGRTYNEQFF. CDR3 coding DNA: TGCGCCAGCAGCCAAGGGGTCGGGAGGACCTACAATGAGCAGTTCTTC. The chain combines TRBV4-1 with TRBJ2-1, with 7 bases matching TRBD2. The CDR3 is made up of 16 amino acids. Germline V gene lookup returns CDR1 MGHRA and CDR2 YSYEKL. The ends lost 1 base at V and 2 bases at J; junction bases unmatched: 5.

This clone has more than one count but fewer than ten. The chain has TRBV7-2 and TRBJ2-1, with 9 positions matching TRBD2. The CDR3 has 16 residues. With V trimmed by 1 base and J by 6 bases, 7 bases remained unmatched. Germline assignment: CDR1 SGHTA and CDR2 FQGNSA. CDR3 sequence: CASSLVGLAGLNEQFF. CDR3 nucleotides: TGTGCCAGCAGCTTAGTAGGGCTAGCGGGGCTCAATGAGCAGTTCTTC.

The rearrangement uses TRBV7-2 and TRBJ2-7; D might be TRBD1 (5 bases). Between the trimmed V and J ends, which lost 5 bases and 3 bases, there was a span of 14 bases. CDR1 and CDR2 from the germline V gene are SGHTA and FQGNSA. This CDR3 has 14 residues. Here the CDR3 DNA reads TGTGCCAGCAGCCCTTTACAGGCCAGCTACGAGCAGTACTTC. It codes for CASSPLQASYEQYF.

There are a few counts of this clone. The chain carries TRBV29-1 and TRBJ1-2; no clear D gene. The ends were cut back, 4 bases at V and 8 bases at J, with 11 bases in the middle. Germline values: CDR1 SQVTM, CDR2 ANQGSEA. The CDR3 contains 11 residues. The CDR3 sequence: CSVGDGEGYTF. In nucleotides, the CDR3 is TGCAGCGTTGGAGACGGGGAGGGCTACACCTTC.